Listed below are T cell receptor beta chains from one sample, sequenced in a study of cytomegalovirus exposure and HLA in healthy donors. Sequencing used immunoSEQ multiplex PCR; TCRdb keeps in-frame clones, though not all of them. The sample records roughly 72,000 clones, around 79% being singletons. Input material: PBMCs. Source of these receptors: a woman in her thirties or forties in good health and CMV-seropositive. The CDR3 runs from the conserved cysteine through the conserved F or W. The order of the fields is J gene, D gene, clone size, V gene, CDR3 protein, CDR3 DNA. D genes are given only for firm matches. Size values are once, few and many counts, or a class for expanded clones, and some rows have none.

TRBJ2-5,TRBD2,once,TRBV7-2,CASSLGGTSGGGTQYF,TGTGCCAGCAGCTTAGGGGGGACTAGCGGGGGTGGGACCCAGTACTTC
TRBJ2-1,TRBD2,NA,TRBV5-1,CASSIGTSNEQFF,TGCGCCAGCAGCATAGGGACTAGCAATGAGCAGTTCTTC
TRBJ2-7,NA,NA,TRBV18,CASSPATYEQYF,TGTGCCAGCTCACCCGCGACCTACGAGCAGTACTTC
TRBJ2-3,NA,NA,TRBV18,CASSSTDTQYF,TGTGCCAGCTCCTCCACAGATACGCAGTATTTT
TRBJ2-7,NA,NA,TRBV7-9,CASSPRQSYEQYF,TGTGCCAGCAGCCCGCGACAGTCCTACGAGCAGTACTTC
TRBJ1-1,NA,NA,TRBV30,CAWRPGHLNTEAFF,TGTGCCTGGCGGCCGGGACACTTGAACACTGAAGCTTTCTTT
TRBJ1-2,NA,NA,TRBV19,CASSISPGTNYGYTF,TGTGCCAGTAGTATTTCCCCCGGGACTAACTATGGCTACACCTTC
TRBJ2-3,TRBD1,NA,TRBV19,CASRNKARGHGDTQYF,TGTGCCAGTAGAAACAAGGCCAGGGGGCATGGGGATACGCAGTATTTT
TRBJ1-2,NA,NA,TRBV6-5,CASNSEGRQPYGYTF,TGTGCCAGCAACTCTGAAGGCAGACAGCCCTATGGCTACACCTTC
TRBJ2-7,NA,few,TRBV25-1,CASSVRDIKTQYF,TGTGCCAGCAGTGTCCGGGACATTAAAACGCAGTACTTC
TRBJ1-1,NA,NA,TRBV2,CASKREGGTEAFF,TGTGCCAGCAAGAGGGAGGGGGGCACTGAAGCTTTCTTT
TRBJ2-1,TRBD1,NA,TRBV28,CASSLSVKGQGPYNEQFF,TGTGCCAGCAGTTTATCGGTTAAAGGACAGGGGCCCTACAATGAGCAGTTCTTC
TRBJ2-7,TRBD2,few,TRBV30,CACRTGGDEQYF,TGTGCCTGCCGGACGGGGGGAGACGAGCAGTACTTC
TRBJ2-1,NA,NA,TRBV5-4,CASSWRGQTNEQFF,TGTGCCAGCAGCTGGAGGGGACAGACTAATGAGCAGTTCTTC
TRBJ2-7,NA,NA,TRBV7-8,CASSLALSSENIPYEQYF,TGTGCCAGCAGCTTAGCGCTTTCGTCAGAAAACATTCCCTACGAGCAGTACTTC
TRBJ1-5,NA,NA,TRBV7-2,CASSLMGVGVGNQPQHF,TGTGCCAGCAGCTTAATGGGTGTCGGGGTGGGCAATCAGCCCCAGCATTTT
TRBJ1-5,NA,NA,TRBV5-6,CASSPSRAFGNQPQHF,TGTGCCAGCAGTCCATCGCGGGCCTTCGGCAATCAGCCCCAGCATTTT
TRBJ2-2,TRBD1,NA,TRBV5-4,CASSSMTGGNGELFF,TGTGCCAGCAGCTCAATGACAGGGGGCAACGGGGAGCTGTTTTTT
TRBJ2-7,TRBD2,NA,TRBV2,CASSESGREGRYEQYF,TGTGCCAGCAGTGAATCCGGGCGGGAGGGCCGCTACGAGCAGTACTTC
TRBJ1-1,NA,NA,TRBV4-1,CASSPVGLPEAFF,TGCGCCAGCAGCCCAGTGGGCCTCCCTGAAGCTTTCTTT
TRBJ2-1,TRBD2,few,TRBV6-4,CASSDREGGNEQFF,TGTGCCAGCAGTGACCGGGAGGGGGGGAATGAGCAGTTCTTC
TRBJ2-2,NA,NA,TRBV12-2,CASRLVWDNPTGELFF,TGTGCAAGTCGCTTAGTTTGGGACAACCCCACCGGGGAGCTGTTTTTT
TRBJ2-5,NA,NA,TRBV5-1,CASRLGGSYQETQYF,TGCGCCAGCAGGCTCGGGGGATCGTACCAAGAGACCCAGTACTTC
TRBJ2-3,NA,NA,TRBV30,CAWSPRGSGYTDTQYF,TGTGCCTGGAGTCCAAGGGGTAGCGGTTACACAGATACGCAGTATTTT
TRBJ2-5,NA,NA,TRBV6-6,CASSYSGRVETQYF,TGTGCCAGCAGTTACTCGGGCAGGGTAGAGACCCAGTACTTC
TRBJ1-5,NA,NA,TRBV5-6,CASSPAGKQPQHF,TGTGCCAGCAGCCCGGCGGGGAAGCAGCCCCAGCATTTT
TRBJ1-1,NA,NA,TRBV6-5,CASNPNRENTEAFF,TGTGCCAGCAACCCGAACAGGGAGAACACTGAAGCTTTCTTT
TRBJ2-7,TRBD2,NA,TRBV2,CASRRLAGYEQYF,TGTGCCAGCAGACGACTAGCGGGGTACGAGCAGTACTTC
TRBJ1-4,TRBD1,NA,TRBV7-9,CASSLAQSGGSSFEKLFF,TGTGCCAGCAGCTTAGCGCAGTCAGGGGGCTCCTCTTTTGAAAAACTGTTTTTT
TRBJ1-2,TRBD1,NA,TRBV7-2,CASSPTGFGYTF,TGTGCCAGCAGCCCGACAGGGTTTGGCTACACCTTC
TRBJ2-1,TRBD2,NA,TRBV5-4,CASSSGTSGSDEQFF,TGTGCCAGCAGTTCCGGGACTAGCGGGAGCGATGAGCAGTTCTTC
TRBJ1-1,TRBD1,once,TRBV6-5,CASKRTGTGPPEAFF,TGTGCCAGCAAAAGGACGGGGACAGGCCCCCCTGAAGCTTTCTTT
TRBJ1-2,TRBD1,NA,TRBV7-9,CASSLAGTGNNGYTF,TGTGCCAGCAGCTTAGCTGGGACAGGGAATAATGGCTACACCTTC
TRBJ1-1,NA,NA,TRBV4-2,CASSQDPDLATEAFF,TGTGCCAGCAGCCAAGATCCGGACTTAGCCACTGAAGCTTTCTTT
TRBJ1-2,TRBD1,NA,TRBV5-1,CASSRTRQGESYGYTF,TGCGCCAGCAGCCGGACCCGACAGGGTGAAAGCTATGGCTACACCTTC
TRBJ2-4,TRBD2,NA,TRBV7-2,CASSLAQTSAKNIQYF,TGTGCCAGCAGCTTAGCGCAGACTAGCGCCAAAAACATTCAGTACTTC
TRBJ1-6,NA,few,TRBV12-5,CASGLVLNRAYNSPLHF,TGTGCTAGTGGTTTGGTATTGAACAGGGCTTATAATTCACCCCTCCACTTT
TRBJ1-1,NA,NA,TRBV9,CASSVGTLLNTEAFF,TGTGCCAGCAGCGTGGGGACACTTCTGAACACTGAAGCTTTCTTT
TRBJ1-5,TRBD1,NA,TRBV28,CASSLPPTGAYSNQPQHF,TGTGCCAGCAGTTTACCTCCCACAGGGGCGTATAGCAATCAGCCCCAGCATTTT
TRBJ1-1,NA,NA,TRBV29-1,CSVEKGAGNTEAFF,TGCAGCGTTGAGAAAGGGGCTGGGAACACTGAAGCTTTCTTT
TRBJ1-3,NA,once,TRBV6-5,CASSYRGGPSGNTIYF,TGTGCCAGCAGTTACCGGGGGGGGCCCTCTGGAAACACCATATATTTT
TRBJ1-2,NA,NA,TRBV7-9,CASSFPQRRGYGYTF,TGTGCCAGCAGCTTCCCACAGCGAAGGGGCTATGGCTACACCTTC
TRBJ2-5,NA,once,TRBV6-5,CASSYSRGQGTQYF,TGTGCCAGCAGTTACTCGCGGGGTCAAGGGACCCAGTACTTC
TRBJ2-7,NA,NA,TRBV6-6,CASSYSRGIHSYEQYF,TGTGCCAGCAGTTACTCGAGAGGGATCCACTCCTACGAGCAGTACTTC
TRBJ1-5,TRBD1,once,TRBV30,CAWGRRTGETPQHF,TGTGCCTGGGGTCGCCGGACAGGGGAGACGCCCCAGCATTTT
TRBJ1-2,NA,NA,TRBV2,CASTRQNYGYTF,TGTGCCAGCACGCGACAGAACTATGGCTACACCTTC
TRBJ2-2,TRBD2,NA,TRBV19,CASSTGTSGTGELFF,TGTGCCAGTAGCACCGGGACTAGCGGGACCGGGGAGCTGTTTTTT
TRBJ1-2,NA,NA,TRBV9,CASSPLRLSSYGYTF,TGTGCCAGCAGCCCCCTTCGACTATCTAGCTATGGCTACACCTTC
TRBJ2-1,TRBD2,NA,TRBV4-2,CASSQETPLAGGVNEQFF,TGTGCCAGCAGCCAAGAGACCCCACTAGCGGGAGGCGTTAATGAGCAGTTCTTC
TRBJ2-3,NA,NA,TRBV27,CASSRQHTDTQYF,TGTGCCAGCAGTAGACAGCATACAGATACGCAGTATTTT
TRBJ2-7,NA,NA,TRBV7-8,CASSLPPGKEQYF,TGTGCCAGCAGCTTACCTCCAGGGAAAGAGCAGTACTTC
TRBJ2-3,TRBD2,NA,TRBV15,CATSRASGGRDTQYF,TGTGCCACCAGCAGAGCTAGCGGGGGGCGCGATACGCAGTATTTT
TRBJ1-1,NA,NA,TRBV6-1,CASIIRVGTEAFF,TGTGCCAGCATCATACGGGTTGGCACTGAAGCTTTCTTT
TRBJ2-3,NA,few,TRBV5-4,CASSLAGTRSTDTQYF,TGTGCCAGCAGCTTGGCCGGGACAAGAAGCACAGATACGCAGTATTTT
TRBJ2-2,TRBD2,NA,TRBV9,CASSPGLAGAPTTGELFF,TGTGCCAGCAGCCCGGGACTAGCGGGGGCCCCTACGACCGGGGAGCTGTTTTTT